The clone carrying this T cell receptor beta chain was counted a few times. Its antigen is unknown. Unmatched junction bases numbered 8, after V lost 5 bases and J lost 5 bases. The germline gives CDR1 SGHAT, CDR2 FQNNGV. This CDR3 has 14 residues. This entry is derived from a study of T cells after yellow fever vaccination. Study outcomes and limitations: The secondary response showed a weaker magnitude and a faster peak, day 5 versus 15. A minor fraction of clonotypes spanned both CD4 and CD8 compartments.

The TCR cDNA carried a universal primer site and UMIs from 5'RACE template switching. TCRdb re-called the 5' RACE reads with MiXCR, one entry per CDR3 protein. The table includes 120,000 or so distinct CDR3 sequences, about 15% detected once. The specimen was CD8+ T cells sorted from PBMCs, collected 5 days after the yellow fever booster vaccination. The sequence was collected from a man between 18 and 35 years old who received the YFV17D yellow fever vaccine. J is TRBJ2-5 and V is TRBV11-2, with 7 bases aligning to TRBD1. CDR3 DNA: TGTGCCAGCAGCCCCAGGGGGTTCGGGGAGACCCAGTACTTC. Amino acid sequence: CASSPRGFGETQYF.